This TCR beta chain was captured in a study of Tregs in tolerant kidney transplant recipients. The CDR3 is 14 amino acids. Between the trimmed V and J ends, which lost 4 bases and 2 bases, there was a span of 12 bases. Germline V lookup: CDR1 SGHTS, CDR2 YDEGEE. Sequencing was performed with immunoSEQ multiplex PCR; in TCRdb, only in-frame clones are kept and a portion is missing. The data contain tens of thousands of clones, approximately 90% of them singletons. The chain is built from TRBV5-8 and TRBJ2-5; TRBD2 is a possible D gene (6 bases). The receptor comes from a human donor who received a combined kidney and bone marrow transplant. The material was Tregs from blood, obtained before the transplant. CDR3 in amino acids: CASSGGLLQETQYF. The DNA for the CDR3 is TGTGCCAGCAGCGGGGGACTTTTACAAGAGACCCAGTACTTC.